A selection of T cell receptor beta chains follows, all from one sample in a study of blood T cell repertoires in COVID-19. Sequencing was performed with immunoSEQ multiplex PCR; in TCRdb, only in-frame clones are kept and a portion is missing. The sample contains some 200,000 clones, 83% of which appear only once. Source material: PBMCs or T cells enriched from blood (not recorded which). These receptors all stem from a woman in her forties or fifties who had been exposed to COVID-19. Each CDR3 is given with its conserved first and last residue. D genes are given only for firm matches. For some rows the clone size is stated as once, few or many, or as a class when expanded; others skip it.

v_call: TRBV2; d_call: NA; clone_size: NA; j_call: TRBJ1-4; cdr3_aa: CASRREGVGEKLFF; cdr3_nt: TGTGCCAGCAGGAGGGAGGGGGTAGGAGAAAAACTGTTTTTT
v_call: TRBV7-2; d_call: NA; clone_size: NA; j_call: TRBJ2-5; cdr3_aa: CASSHRETQYF; cdr3_nt: TGTGCCAGCAGCCACCGGGAGACCCAGTACTTC
v_call: TRBV5-1; d_call: NA; clone_size: NA; j_call: TRBJ2-2; cdr3_aa: CASSLFGSNTGELFF; cdr3_nt: TGCGCCAGCAGCTTGTTTGGCTCGAACACCGGGGAGCTGTTTTTT
v_call: TRBV27; d_call: TRBD1; clone_size: NA; j_call: TRBJ2-7; cdr3_aa: CASSLTGNPSYEQYF; cdr3_nt: TGTGCCAGCAGTTTGACAGGGAATCCTTCCTACGAGCAGTACTTC
v_call: TRBV7-9; d_call: TRBD1; clone_size: NA; j_call: TRBJ1-3; cdr3_aa: CASSPRQGNTIYF; cdr3_nt: TGTGCCAGCAGCCCGAGACAGGGGAACACCATATATTTT
v_call: TRBV5-1; d_call: TRBD1; clone_size: NA; j_call: TRBJ1-5; cdr3_aa: CASSNRQGPIANQPQHF; cdr3_nt: TGCGCCAGCAGCAACCGACAGGGCCCCATCGCTAATCAGCCCCAGCATTTT
v_call: TRBV2; d_call: NA; clone_size: NA; j_call: TRBJ1-1; cdr3_aa: CASSPGRAAFF; cdr3_nt: TGTGCCAGCAGTCCAGGGAGGGCGGCTTTCTTT
v_call: TRBV6-2/TRBV6-3; d_call: TRBD1; clone_size: NA; j_call: TRBJ2-1; cdr3_aa: CASSQILTGSEQFF; cdr3_nt: TGTGCCAGCAGCCAAATTCTGACAGGGAGTGAGCAGTTCTTC
v_call: TRBV5-1; d_call: TRBD1; clone_size: NA; j_call: TRBJ2-6; cdr3_aa: CASSSDRAGANVLTF; cdr3_nt: TGCGCCAGCAGCTCGGACAGGGCTGGGGCCAACGTCCTGACTTTC
v_call: TRBV6-5; d_call: NA; clone_size: once; j_call: TRBJ1-1; cdr3_aa: CASSYSLQGTEAFF; cdr3_nt: TGTGCCAGCAGTTACAGTCTGCAGGGGACTGAAGCTTTCTTT
v_call: TRBV2; d_call: TRBD1; clone_size: NA; j_call: TRBJ1-2; cdr3_aa: CASMWISRGLNYGYTF; cdr3_nt: TGTGCCAGCATGTGGATATCGAGGGGGCTGAACTATGGCTACACCTTC
v_call: TRBV3-1/TRBV3-2; d_call: TRBD2; clone_size: NA; j_call: TRBJ2-5; cdr3_aa: CASSSRGGPSLETQYF; cdr3_nt: TGTGCCAGCAGTTCACGGGGGGGCCCGAGTCTGGAGACCCAGTACTTC
v_call: TRBV29-1; d_call: NA; clone_size: NA; j_call: TRBJ1-1; cdr3_aa: CSVEDTGTEAFF; cdr3_nt: TGCAGCGTTGAAGATACGGGGACTGAAGCTTTCTTT
v_call: TRBV13; d_call: TRBD1; clone_size: NA; j_call: TRBJ1-1; cdr3_aa: CASSPLGDRVGTEAFF; cdr3_nt: TGTGCCAGCAGCCCCCTTGGGGACAGGGTAGGCACTGAAGCTTTCTTT
v_call: TRBV27; d_call: TRBD1; clone_size: NA; j_call: TRBJ1-1; cdr3_aa: CASSFRGQGGYEAFF; cdr3_nt: TGTGCCAGCAGTTTCCGGGGTCAGGGGGGTTATGAAGCTTTCTTT
v_call: TRBV19; d_call: NA; clone_size: NA; j_call: TRBJ2-2; cdr3_aa: CASHPSADTGELFF; cdr3_nt: TGTGCCAGTCATCCCTCGGCGGACACCGGGGAGCTGTTTTTT
v_call: TRBV4-1; d_call: TRBD2; clone_size: NA; j_call: TRBJ2-1; cdr3_aa: CASSGALMGLATYNEQFF; cdr3_nt: TGCGCCAGCAGCGGCGCCCTCATGGGACTAGCGACCTACAATGAGCAGTTCTTC
v_call: TRBV9; d_call: NA; clone_size: NA; j_call: TRBJ1-3; cdr3_aa: CASSALIPGLQNTIYF; cdr3_nt: TGTGCCAGCAGCGCCCTTATCCCGGGACTTCAAAACACCATATATTTT
v_call: TRBV12-5; d_call: NA; clone_size: NA; j_call: TRBJ2-3; cdr3_aa: CASGLGHLLTDTQYF; cdr3_nt: TGTGCTAGTGGTTTGGGACACCTACTCACAGATACGCAGTATTTT
v_call: TRBV18; d_call: NA; clone_size: NA; j_call: TRBJ1-1; cdr3_aa: CASSPGPDTEAFF; cdr3_nt: TGTGCCAGCTCACCAGGGCCGGACACTGAAGCTTTCTTT
v_call: TRBV5-5; d_call: TRBD1; clone_size: once; j_call: TRBJ1-4; cdr3_aa: CASSSGDRGGWAAEKLFF; cdr3_nt: TGTGCCAGCAGCTCCGGGGACAGGGGAGGTTGGGCGGCTGAAAAACTGTTTTTT
v_call: TRBV9; d_call: TRBD2; clone_size: NA; j_call: TRBJ2-1; cdr3_aa: CASSRNSGTSGAYNEQFF; cdr3_nt: TGTGCCAGCAGCCGAAATTCCGGGACTAGCGGGGCCTACAATGAGCAGTTCTTC
v_call: TRBV28; d_call: TRBD1; clone_size: once; j_call: TRBJ1-1; cdr3_aa: CASSSASTGVFTEAFF; cdr3_nt: TGTGCCAGCAGTTCCGCTTCGACAGGGGTTTTCACTGAAGCTTTCTTT
v_call: TRBV6-2/TRBV6-3; d_call: NA; clone_size: NA; j_call: TRBJ1-1; cdr3_aa: CASSFQGMNTEAFF; cdr3_nt: TGTGCCAGCAGTTTTCAGGGGATGAACACTGAAGCTTTCTTT
v_call: TRBV6-6; d_call: TRBD1; clone_size: NA; j_call: TRBJ1-5; cdr3_aa: CASRRGTGDLHQPQHF; cdr3_nt: TGTGCCAGCAGAAGGGGGACAGGCGACCTCCATCAGCCCCAGCATTTT
v_call: TRBV5-1; d_call: NA; clone_size: NA; j_call: TRBJ1-2; cdr3_aa: CASSLDPGLDYGYTF; cdr3_nt: TGCGCCAGCAGCTTGGATCCAGGGTTAGACTATGGCTACACCTTC
v_call: TRBV6-5; d_call: TRBD1; clone_size: NA; j_call: TRBJ1-1; cdr3_aa: CASSYRGLILGAFF; cdr3_nt: TGTGCCAGCAGTTACAGGGGGCTCATTCTGGGAGCTTTCTTT
v_call: TRBV18; d_call: TRBD2; clone_size: NA; j_call: TRBJ2-1; cdr3_aa: CASSPGTSISYNEQFF; cdr3_nt: TGTGCCAGCTCACCCGGGACTAGCATTTCCTACAATGAGCAGTTCTTC
v_call: TRBV5-4; d_call: TRBD1; clone_size: NA; j_call: TRBJ1-1; cdr3_aa: CASSLLFRDSSNTEAFF; cdr3_nt: TGTGCCAGCAGCTTGCTATTTAGGGACAGCTCGAACACTGAAGCTTTCTTT
v_call: TRBV7-2; d_call: NA; clone_size: NA; j_call: TRBJ1-2; cdr3_aa: CASSLASVVGAGYTF; cdr3_nt: TGTGCCAGCAGCTTAGCCTCCGTTGTAGGGGCCGGCTACACCTTC
v_call: TRBV18; d_call: NA; clone_size: NA; j_call: TRBJ2-7; cdr3_aa: CASSPAGIAYEQYF; cdr3_nt: TGTGCCAGCTCACCAGCAGGGATAGCCTACGAGCAGTACTTC
v_call: TRBV27; d_call: NA; clone_size: NA; j_call: TRBJ1-1; cdr3_aa: CASSRGGTEAFF; cdr3_nt: TGTGCCAGCAGCAGAGGAGGAACTGAAGCTTTCTTT
v_call: TRBV27; d_call: TRBD1; clone_size: once; j_call: TRBJ2-1; cdr3_aa: CASSPGTGFDNEQFF; cdr3_nt: TGTGCCAGCAGTCCCGGGACAGGGTTCGACAATGAGCAGTTCTTC
v_call: TRBV5-4; d_call: TRBD1; clone_size: NA; j_call: TRBJ1-3; cdr3_aa: CASSPTGQGGNTIYF; cdr3_nt: TGTGCCAGCAGCCCCACGGGACAGGGGGGAAACACCATATATTTT
v_call: TRBV24-1; d_call: NA; clone_size: NA; j_call: TRBJ1-5; cdr3_aa: CATDRLSNQPQHF; cdr3_nt: TGTGCCACCGACAGACTTAGCAATCAGCCCCAGCATTTT
v_call: TRBV7-2; d_call: NA; clone_size: once; j_call: TRBJ2-1; cdr3_aa: CASSSIPDGGAYNEQFF; cdr3_nt: TGTGCCAGCAGCTCAATCCCGGACGGCGGGGCCTACAATGAGCAGTTCTTC
v_call: TRBV2; d_call: NA; clone_size: NA; j_call: TRBJ1-3; cdr3_aa: CASRDDSFSGNTIYF; cdr3_nt: TGTGCCAGCAGGGATGACAGTTTCTCTGGAAACACCATATATTTT
v_call: TRBV2; d_call: TRBD1; clone_size: NA; j_call: TRBJ2-3; cdr3_aa: CAGPRDRGADTQYF; cdr3_nt: TGTGCCGGGCCCCGGGACAGGGGTGCAGATACGCAGTATTTT
v_call: TRBV15; d_call: NA; clone_size: NA; j_call: TRBJ2-7; cdr3_aa: CATSSPGSYEQYF; cdr3_nt: TGTGCCACCAGCAGTCCGGGGTCCTACGAGCAGTACTTC
v_call: TRBV7-9; d_call: TRBD1; clone_size: NA; j_call: TRBJ1-2; cdr3_aa: CASNKGTETNYGYTF; cdr3_nt: TGTGCCAGCAATAAGGGGACAGAGACTAACTATGGCTACACCTTC
v_call: TRBV4-3; d_call: TRBD2; clone_size: NA; j_call: TRBJ2-1; cdr3_aa: CASSQGHTSGGPNEQFF; cdr3_nt: TGCGCCAGCAGCCAAGGACACACTAGCGGGGGACCTAATGAGCAGTTCTTC
v_call: TRBV5-6; d_call: NA; clone_size: few; j_call: TRBJ1-6; cdr3_aa: CASSKRQVSYNSPLHF; cdr3_nt: TGTGCCAGCAGCAAACGACAGGTCTCCTATAATTCACCCCTCCACTTT
v_call: TRBV7-9; d_call: TRBD2; clone_size: NA; j_call: TRBJ2-2; cdr3_aa: CASSFSGGPVTGELFF; cdr3_nt: TGTGCCAGCAGCTTTAGCGGGGGGCCGGTCACCGGGGAGCTGTTTTTT